This T cell receptor beta chain originates from a study of CXCR3-negative and CXCR3-positive naive CD8 T cells. General observations from the study: In CXCR3-positive naive cells, the TRB CDR3s were more hydrophobic than in CXCR3-negative naive cells.

CDR3 length: 14 residues. Via 5' RACE with UMI labels, TRB cDNA libraries were prepared. TCRdb reprocessed the 5' RACE reads and stores each CDR3 protein as one record, lacking DNA. The sample totals 120,000 to 150,000 distinct CDR3 sequences. Each CD8+ T cell subset was flow-sorted in triplicate. Every sort contained approximately 300,000 cells. On this clonotype: The target antigen is unknown.

V gene TRBV12-3 or TRBV12-4 combines with J gene TRBJ2-3; TCRdb's D call, TRBD1, is unchecked because there is no DNA. This receptor was taken from a human donor in good health. Some clones in this sample may be carry-over from other donors' samples. Sequencing used naive CXCR3+ CD8+ T cells from blood. Sample subset: CD45RO-CCR7+CD27+CD95- naive CD8+ T cells expressing CXCR3 (TNR3+). The CDR3 protein is CASTNRVLGDTQYF.